This is a list of T cell receptor beta chains from one sample in a study of technical replicates of blood from several donors. Here immunoSEQ multiplex PCR was the method, and the copy in TCRdb shows in-frame clones only, minus some. The data show roughly 80,000 clones, just over 90% seen once. Sequenced input: T cells isolated from PBMCs. The receptors derive from a human donor in good health. Each CDR3 is given with its conserved first and last residue. Each record gives: J gene, CDR3 length, V gene, clone size, D gene, CDR3 DNA, CDR3 protein. A D gene is named only where the DNA matches it firmly. Clone size is stated in some rows and not others, as once, few, many or a class when expanded.

TRBJ2-1 14 TRBV30 NA TRBD2 TGTGCCTGGAAAGGCGGGCGGGGGGACAATGAGCAGTTCTTC CAWKGGRGDNEQFF
TRBJ2-7 14 TRBV5-6 NA TRBD1 TGTGCCAGCAGCTTGACAGGGGCCACCTACGAGCAGTACTTC CASSLTGATYEQYF
TRBJ1-2 15 TRBV13 NA NA TGTGCCAGCAGCCTACAGGGCCGGCGTAACTATGGCTACACCTTC CASSLQGRRNYGYTF
TRBJ2-7 15 TRBV9 NA TRBD1 TGTGCCAGCAGCGTATTCTCCAGGGGGCACGACGAGCAGTACTTC CASSVFSRGHDEQYF
TRBJ2-7 16 TRBV4-2 NA TRBD2 TGTGCCAGCAGCCAAAGTCCCATAGCGGGAGGGTCCGAGCAGTACTTC CASSQSPIAGGSEQYF
TRBJ2-1 15 TRBV19 NA TRBD2 TGTGCCAGTAGTACACTAGCGGGAATCGCTAATGAGCAGTTCTTC CASSTLAGIANEQFF
TRBJ2-4 16 TRBV6-6 NA NA TGTGCCAGCAGTTCAGCAGGTACTAGATCCAAAAACATTCAGTACTTC CASSSAGTRSKNIQYF
TRBJ2-7 14 TRBV7-6 NA NA TGTGCCAGCAGCTTCCAGGGGAACTCCTACGAGCAGTACTTC CASSFQGNSYEQYF
TRBJ2-2 17 TRBV4-1 NA NA TGCGCCAGCAGCCAAGTTAGGGCAGGGATAAATACCGGGGAGCTGTTTTTT CASSQVRAGINTGELFF
TRBJ1-5 14 TRBV5-4 NA NA TGTGCCAGCAGCTTTCAGGGCAACGATCAGCCCCAGCATTTT CASSFQGNDQPQHF
TRBJ1-2 15 TRBV7-9 NA TRBD1 TGTGCCAGCAGCCCCCAGACAGGGTTGGGCTATGGCTACACCTTC CASSPQTGLGYGYTF
TRBJ2-7 14 TRBV6-5 NA TRBD2 TGTGCCAGCAGAAGGGGACTAGCGGGATTCGAGCAGTACTTC CASRRGLAGFEQYF
TRBJ2-2 16 TRBV9 NA TRBD1 TGTGCCAGCAGCGCAACCGGGACAGGGGTCCCCGGGGAGCTGTTTTTT CASSATGTGVPGELFF
TRBJ1-1 15 TRBV27 NA NA TGTGCCAGCAGGGTTCTCGGGGGAGGGGACACTGAAGCTTTCTTT CASRVLGGGDTEAFF
TRBJ2-1 17 TRBV9 NA NA TGTGCCAGCAGCGTAGCAGATTGGGGGGGGCCCCGCAATGAGCAGTTCTTC CASSVADWGGPRNEQFF
TRBJ2-1 15 TRBV4-2 NA TRBD2 TGTGCCAGCAGCCTTCGACTAGCGGGAGAAGGTGAGCAGTTCTTC CASSLRLAGEGEQFF
TRBJ2-1 14 TRBV14 many TRBD2 TGTGCCAGCAGCCAAGTGTCCGGGAGGGATGAGCAGTTCTTC CASSQVSGRDEQFF
TRBJ1-5 16 TRBV12-5 NA NA TGTGCTATCCCAACCGGGACAAAGGTTTTAGGTCAGCCCCAGCATTTT CAIPTGTKVLGQPQHF
TRBJ1-2 16 TRBV11-2 NA NA TGTGCCAGCAGCCAACCCAGGACAGTCTTCAACTATGGCTACACCTTC CASSQPRTVFNYGYTF
TRBJ1-1 14 TRBV13 NA TRBD1 TGTGCCAGCAGCGGGACAGGCGGGAACACTGAAGCTTTCTTT CASSGTGGNTEAFF
TRBJ1-1 18 TRBV5-4 NA NA TGTGCCAGCAGCTTGAGCTCGGGGAGGGGACTACGTACCACTGAAGCTTTCTTT CASSLSSGRGLRTTEAFF
TRBJ2-1 15 TRBV6-4 NA TRBD2 TGTGCCAGCAGTGACTCGAGCGGGGGGGCCAATGAGCAGTTCTTC CASSDSSGGANEQFF
TRBJ1-1 14 TRBV6-5 NA NA TGTGCCAGCAGCCCCGGACAGATGAACACTGAAGCTTTCTTT CASSPGQMNTEAFF
TRBJ1-1 11 TRBV7-9 NA NA TGTGCCAGCAGCCCCACTTTTAACGCTTTCTTT CASSPTFNAFF
TRBJ2-7 14 TRBV6-6 NA NA TGTGCCAGCAGTTACTCGACAGTTTCCTACGAGCAGTACTTC CASSYSTVSYEQYF
TRBJ2-6 15 TRBV4-1 NA TRBD1 TGCGCCAGCAGGCAAGGGGGCGCTGGGGCCAACGTCCTGACTTTC CASRQGGAGANVLTF
TRBJ2-4 16 TRBV5-1 NA TRBD1 TGCGCCAGCAGCTCCGAACAGGGGGCGGCCAAAAACATTCAGTACTTC CASSSEQGAAKNIQYF
TRBJ2-1 14 TRBV7-3 NA NA TGTGCCAGCAGCCCAAATGGAGGGATTGATGAGCAGTTCTTC CASSPNGGIDEQFF
TRBJ2-5 13 TRBV7-9 NA NA TGTGCCAGCAGCTACAGGGACCAAGAGACCCAGTACTTC CASSYRDQETQYF
TRBJ2-3 17 TRBV29-1 once TRBD2 TGCAGCGTTGGCCGGGGACTAGCGGGAGGGGGTACAGATACGCAGTATTTT CSVGRGLAGGGTDTQYF
TRBJ2-3 14 TRBV27 NA NA TGTGCCAGCAGTCTCCAAGGAAGCGGAGATACGCAGTATTTT CASSLQGSGDTQYF
TRBJ2-7 15 TRBV19 NA TRBD2 TGTGCCAGTAGTAAGGGACTAGCGGGTATCTACGAGCAGTACTTC CASSKGLAGIYEQYF
TRBJ2-3 16 TRBV10-1 once NA TGCGCCAGCAGTGATAAAGCCGGGACTAGCACAGATACGCAGTATTTT CASSDKAGTSTDTQYF
TRBJ2-3 14 TRBV29-1 NA TRBD2 TGCAGCGTCGGACTAGCGGGGGTCGCAGATACGCAGTATTTT CSVGLAGVADTQYF
TRBJ1-1 15 TRBV9 NA NA TGTGCCAGCAGTTTAGGGGTAGGGCGGACCACTGAAGCTTTCTTT CASSLGVGRTTEAFF
TRBJ1-2 12 TRBV6-5 once NA TGTGCCAGCAGTCTCCGGGGCTATGGCTACACCTTC CASSLRGYGYTF
TRBJ2-7 15 TRBV10-3 NA NA TGTGCCATCAGTGATGGCCAGGGACTTTCCTACGAGCAGTACTTC CAISDGQGLSYEQYF
TRBJ2-7 17 TRBV15 NA NA TGTGCCACCAGCAGAGATAATTGGACAGTGTTATCCTACGAGCAGTACTTC CATSRDNWTVLSYEQYF
TRBJ2-7 15 TRBV5-4 NA TRBD2 TGTGCCAGCAGCTTGAGCGGGGGGGCCTCCTACGAGCAGTACTTC CASSLSGGASYEQYF
TRBJ2-1 12 TRBV5-4 NA NA TGTGCCAGCAGCTCTAATAGATGGCGGGAGTTCTTC CASSSNRWREFF
TRBJ2-7 13 TRBV6-5 NA NA TGTGCCAGCAGTCCCGGTAGCTCCTACGAGCAGTACTTC CASSPGSSYEQYF
TRBJ2-7 14 TRBV10-3 NA NA TGTGCCATCAGTGAAGCGGAAAGTTCCTACGAGCAGTACTTC CAISEAESSYEQYF
TRBJ2-5 19 TRBV5-1 NA TRBD1 TGCGCCAGCAGCCTAAGACTCCGGGGACAGGGGGCGAAGGGAGAGACCCAGTACTTC CASSLRLRGQGAKGETQYF
TRBJ2-7 15 TRBV9 once NA TGTGCCAGCAGCGTAGGGACAAACCGCCACTACGAGCAGTACTTC CASSVGTNRHYEQYF
TRBJ1-1 14 TRBV18 NA TRBD1 TGTGCCAGCTCATGGGGACAGGGGAACACTGAAGCTTTCTTT CASSWGQGNTEAFF
TRBJ1-1 15 TRBV5-4 NA NA TGTGCCAGCAGTGCGGGTGTACAGAGTCGGAATGGCGCTTTCTTT CASSAGVQSRNGAFF
TRBJ1-5 13 TRBV6-5 NA NA TGTGCCAGCAGTTACTCCGGACAACAGCCCCAGCATTTT CASSYSGQQPQHF
TRBJ1-2 11 TRBV20-1 few NA TGCAGTGCTCCTGTTGACTATGGCTACACCTTC CSAPVDYGYTF
TRBJ2-3 16 TRBV4-1 NA NA TGCGCCAGCAGCCAAGCCGTGGGGTGGGGGCTGAATACGCAGTATTTT CASSQAVGWGLNTQYF